The sequence of this T cell receptor (beta chain) was determined in a study of regulatory T cells in long-lasting Graves disease. V was shortened by 3 bases and J by 5 bases, with 14 bases between the two germline ends. The CDR3 extends over 14 amino acids. Germline V CDR1 and CDR2: MDHEN, SYDVKM. Combining iRepertoire HTBI primers with Arm-PCR of CDR3 regions, the authors built TCR beta libraries. TCRdb redid the calling of the multiplex PCR reads with MiXCR, one entry per CDR3 protein. Among around 230,000 distinct CDR3 sequences listed, approximately 20% were seen once. Study-wide results and limits: Persistent cases favored TRBV28, TRBJ1-2 and TRBJ2-5. Whereas about 870 public clonotypes were shared by new patients, persistent patients shared more, at 2,741.

The sample's time point: newly diagnosed GD, antithyroid drugs for less than 3 months. The TCR library used RNA extracted from PBMCs. All patients originated from an endocrinology department located in Xi'an, China. This clonotype has at least ten counts. Its antigen is unidentified. The clonotype was recovered from a female donor with Graves disease. Source: peripheral blood mononuclear cells (PBMCs), taken at new diagnosis, from a patient treated with antithyroid drugs. The chain has TRBV28 and TRBJ2-7; D call uncertain. The CDR3 DNA follows: TGTGCCAGCAGTTTTCAGATTAGCTTCCACGAGCAGTACTTC. This codes for CASSFQISFHEQYF.